The clone carrying this T cell receptor beta chain was detected a few times. Its antigen is not identified. TCRdb's copy holds only in-frame clones and misses some; the assay was immunoSEQ multiplex PCR. The table lists over 100,000 clones, roughly 87% of them singletons, with approximately 1.2% in the top ten. This record belongs to a study of cytomegalovirus exposure and HLA in healthy donors. Whole-study context: The 100 to 150 validation repertoires and the roughly 680 first-cohort repertoires shared a platform, a later analysis reported.

The donors were in the approximately 120-subject validation cohort, distinct from the roughly 700-subject first cohort. The CDR3 covers 14 residues. The V and J ends lost 0 bases and 1 base respectively, with 7 bases between them. The V gene's germline CDR1 is SGDLS and CDR2 YYNGEE. Broader study findings: The study labeled fewer than 200 TCR beta chains cytomegalovirus-associated. Subsequent analysis revealed that first-cohort TCR clusters tended to co-occur in the roughly 120 validation repertoires.

Sequenced: PBMCs. V usage is TRBV9 and J usage is TRBJ2-5, with a weak D call TRBD1 (6 bases). This TCR was recovered from a woman aged 18 to 35 in good health and CMV-seronegative. CDR3 sequence reads: CASSVVDSQETQYF. The CDR3 DNA is TGTGCCAGCAGCGTAGTGGACAGCCAAGAGACCCAGTACTTC. Supplemented by reference TRBV9 and TRBJ2-5, the full variable domain reads DSGVTQTPKHLITATGQRVTLRCSPRSGDLSVYWYQQSLDQGLQFLIQYYNGEERAKGNILERFSAQQFPDLHSELNLSSLELGDSALYFCASSVVDSQETQYFGPGTRLLVL.